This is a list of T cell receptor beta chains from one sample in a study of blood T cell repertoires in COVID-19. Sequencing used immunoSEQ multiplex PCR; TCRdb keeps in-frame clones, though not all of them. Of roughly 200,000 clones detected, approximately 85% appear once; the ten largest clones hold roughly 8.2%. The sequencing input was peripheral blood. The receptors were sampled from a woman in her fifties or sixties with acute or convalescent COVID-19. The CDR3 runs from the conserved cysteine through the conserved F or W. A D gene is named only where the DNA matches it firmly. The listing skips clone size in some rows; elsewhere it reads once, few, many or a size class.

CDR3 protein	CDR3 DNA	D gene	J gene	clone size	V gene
CAWGSGMGIETQYF	TGTGCCTGGGGCAGCGGGATGGGGATAGAGACCCAGTACTTC	TRBD2	TRBJ2-5	-	TRBV30
CASSLGGTGRLEQYF	TGTGCCAGCAGCTTAGGAGGGACAGGGCGATTAGAGCAGTACTTC	TRBD1	TRBJ2-7	-	TRBV7-2
CASSGTGLSETQYF	TGCGCCAGCAGCGGTACAGGGCTCTCAGAGACCCAGTACTTC	-	TRBJ2-5	-	TRBV5-1
CASSLGGEQFF	TGTGCCAGCAGTTTGGGAGGTGAGCAGTTCTTC	-	TRBJ2-1	-	TRBV28
CASSQDLPGAGNTIYF	TGTGCCAGCAGCCAAGATCTACCGGGGGCTGGAAACACCATATATTTT	-	TRBJ1-3	-	TRBV14
CASNNDRYNEQFF	TGTGCCAGCAATAACGACAGGTACAATGAGCAGTTCTTC	-	TRBJ2-1	-	TRBV6-5
CASSSQGGQGTEAFF	TGTGCCAGCAGCTCCCAGGGGGGACAGGGCACTGAAGCTTTCTTT	TRBD1	TRBJ1-1	-	TRBV7-9
CATSVSGRENEQFF	TGTGCCACCAGTGTCAGCGGGAGGGAGAATGAGCAGTTCTTC	TRBD2	TRBJ2-1	few	TRBV24-1
CASSWTGGSYGYTF	TGTGCCAGCAGTTGGACAGGGGGGAGCTATGGCTACACCTTC	TRBD1	TRBJ1-2	-	TRBV27
CASPGFSSYEQYF	TGTGCCAGCCCGGGATTCAGCTCCTACGAGCAGTACTTC	-	TRBJ2-7	-	TRBV6-5
CASSPGTGNTIYF	TGTGCCAGTAGTCCCGGGACTGGAAACACCATATATTTT	-	TRBJ1-3	-	TRBV19
CASRLAGGETQYF	TGTGCCAGCAGACTAGCGGGAGGAGAGACCCAGTACTTC	TRBD2	TRBJ2-5	-	TRBV6-5
CASSNRGLSYEQYF	TGTGCCAGCAGCAACAGGGGGCTGTCCTACGAGCAGTACTTC	TRBD1	TRBJ2-7	-	TRBV2
CASSPRGPGRRYEQYF	TGTGCCAGCTCACCAAGGGGGCCGGGACGGCGATACGAGCAGTACTTC	TRBD1	TRBJ2-7	-	TRBV18
CASSIGTGPGEQFF	TGTGCCAGCAGCATCGGGACAGGGCCGGGTGAGCAGTTCTTC	TRBD1	TRBJ2-1	-	TRBV7-8
CASSLSGQGAGNTIYF	TGTGCCAGCAGCCTTTCAGGACAGGGGGCTGGAAACACCATATATTTT	TRBD1	TRBJ1-3	once	TRBV3-1/TRBV3-2
CASSFGGNNSPLHF	TGCGCCAGCAGCTTTGGGGGCAATAATTCACCCCTCCACTTT	-	TRBJ1-6	-	TRBV5-1
CASSLDLDTGYQETQYF	TGTGCCAGCAGCCTGGATTTGGACACAGGGTACCAAGAGACCCAGTACTTC	-	TRBJ2-5	-	TRBV5-6
CASSLDRANYEQYF	TGTGCCAGCAGTTTGGACAGGGCCAACTACGAGCAGTACTTC	TRBD1	TRBJ2-7	-	TRBV27
CASSLSEQNEKLFF	TGTGCCAGCAGCTTAAGCGAGCAGAATGAAAAACTGTTTTTT	-	TRBJ1-4	-	TRBV7-9
CASSVAGGADTQYF	TGTGCCAGCAGCGTAGCAGGGGGCGCAGATACGCAGTATTTT	TRBD1	TRBJ2-3	-	TRBV9
CAWGQGGIANTEAFF	TGTGCCTGGGGTCAAGGGGGCATCGCGAACACTGAAGCTTTCTTT	TRBD1	TRBJ1-1	-	TRBV30
CASSLAGKGGYTF	TGCGCCAGCAGCTTGGCAGGGAAGGGTGGCTACACCTTC	-	TRBJ1-2	-	TRBV5-1
CAWSGRQGAGQPQHF	TGTGCCTGGAGCGGCCGGCAGGGGGCAGGTCAGCCCCAGCATTTT	TRBD1	TRBJ1-5	-	TRBV30
CASSEGPGSYNEQFF	TGTGCCAGCAGTGAAGGGCCTGGCTCCTACAATGAGCAGTTCTTC	-	TRBJ2-1	-	TRBV6-1
CAWTRDRGDLVIHF	TGTGCCTGGACCCGGGACAGGGGGGATTTGGTAATCCACTTT	TRBD1	TRBJ1-6	once	TRBV30
CAWSVGTSGRSGELFF	TGTGCCTGGAGTGTAGGGACTAGCGGGAGATCCGGGGAGCTGTTTTTT	TRBD2	TRBJ2-2	once	TRBV30
CASSLLPGLAGVETQYF	TGTGCCAGCAGCTTACTCCCCGGGCTAGCGGGAGTGGAGACCCAGTACTTC	TRBD2	TRBJ2-5	-	TRBV7-2
CASSLIGHNDEQFF	TGTGCCAGCAGCTTAATTGGCCATAACGATGAGCAGTTCTTC	-	TRBJ2-1	-	TRBV11-3
CASSLQGRTTGELFF	TGTGCCAGCAGTTTACAAGGGAGGACCACCGGGGAGCTGTTTTTT	-	TRBJ2-2	-	TRBV27
CASSNMATPSGELFF	TGTGCCAGCTCCAATATGGCCACCCCTTCCGGGGAGCTGTTTTTT	-	TRBJ2-2	-	TRBV2
CASSPVGQGYYNEQFF	TGTGCCAGCAGCCCCGTTGGGCAGGGATACTACAATGAGCAGTTCTTC	-	TRBJ2-1	-	TRBV7-6
CASSSSSEAFF	-	-	TRBJ1-1	-	TRBV5-4
CASSLEGVGGYTF	TGCGCCAGCAGCTTGGAGGGAGTCGGTGGCTACACCTTC	-	TRBJ1-2	-	TRBV5-1
CASSSRSVSHTDTQYF	TGCGCCAGCAGCTCGAGATCGGTTTCCCACACAGATACGCAGTATTTT	-	TRBJ2-3	-	TRBV5-1
CASRGPKDTEAFF	TGTGCCAGCAGGGGCCCGAAAGACACTGAAGCTTTCTTT	-	TRBJ1-1	-	TRBV2
CATSETGNLGPDTQYF	TGTGCCACCAGTGAAACAGGGAATTTGGGGCCAGATACGCAGTATTTT	-	TRBJ2-3	-	TRBV24-1
CATGTGHSNQPQHF	TGTGCCACCGGGACAGGACATAGCAATCAGCCCCAGCATTTT	TRBD1	TRBJ1-5	-	TRBV24-1
CASRPSAGTGPNYGYTF	TGTGCCAGCAGACCCTCCGCCGGGACAGGACCTAACTATGGCTACACCTTC	TRBD1	TRBJ1-2	-	TRBV28
CASSPNRGDAQHF	TGTGCCAGCTCGCCGAACAGGGGAGACGCCCAGCATTTT	TRBD1	TRBJ1-5	few	TRBV18
CASSLDGQTNTGELFF	TGTGCCAGCAGCTTGGATGGACAGACGAACACCGGGGAGCTGTTTTTT	-	TRBJ2-2	-	TRBV5-4
CASSTVRGNEQFF	TGTGCCAGTAGTACCGTCCGGGGGAATGAGCAGTTCTTC	-	TRBJ2-1	-	TRBV19
CASSVSLAGGGTGELFF	TGTGCCAGCAGCGTGTCACTAGCGGGAGGTGGCACCGGGGAGCTGTTTTTT	TRBD2	TRBJ2-2	-	TRBV9
CASSGTSGTSYNEQFF	TGTGCCAGCAGTGGGACTAGCGGCACCTCCTACAATGAGCAGTTCTTC	TRBD2	TRBJ2-1	-	TRBV9
CASSLTGTGNTEAFF	TGCGCCAGCAGCTTGACCGGGACAGGGAACACTGAAGCTTTCTTT	TRBD1	TRBJ1-1	-	TRBV5-1
CSASPGGPGANVLTF	TGCAGTGCTAGTCCAGGGGGCCCTGGGGCCAACGTCCTGACTTTC	TRBD1	TRBJ2-6	-	TRBV20-1
CAWTPRALKNTEAFF	TGTGCCTGGACACCGAGGGCGCTCAAGAACACTGAAGCTTTCTTT	-	TRBJ1-1	-	TRBV30
CASSLGLAENNEQFF	TGTGCCAGCAGCTTAGGACTAGCGGAGAACAATGAGCAGTTCTTC	TRBD2	TRBJ2-1	-	TRBV7-6
CATCQDGLGGTEAFF	TGTGCCACTTGCCAAGACGGATTAGGGGGCACTGAAGCTTTCTTT	-	TRBJ1-1	-	TRBV15
CASSQGTRSEQFF	TGTGCCAGCAGCCAAGGGACTCGTAGTGAGCAGTTCTTC	-	TRBJ2-1	once	TRBV14